These T cell receptor beta chains were read from a single sample in a study of naive and memory T cell subsets. Each CDR3 protein is one row after TCRdb ran MiXCR on the UMI-ligation and nested PCR reads. The sample lists about 80,000 distinct CDR3 sequences, less than 15% occurring once. The material sequenced was central memory CD4+ T cells from blood. These receptors all come from a human donor in good health. Both conserved end residues are part of each CDR3. D genes are given only for firm matches. Where a row states a size, it is once, few, many or the class of an expanded clone; other rows omit it.

J gene	V gene	D gene	clone size	CDR3 protein	CDR3 DNA
TRBJ2-4	TRBV29-1	-	many	CSVAWDQKNIQYF	TGCAGCGTTGCGTGGGACCAAAAAAACATTCAGTACTTC
TRBJ1-6	TRBV6-5	-	few	CASSPAGRYSPLHF	TGTGCCAGCAGTCCGGCGGGTCGGTATTCACCCCTCCACTTT
TRBJ2-2	TRBV7-9	-	many	CASSLAFPFTGELFF	TGTGCCAGCAGCTTAGCGTTTCCATTCACCGGGGAGCTGTTTTTT
TRBJ2-3	TRBV20-1	-	-	CSARRGTDTQYF	TGCAGTGCTAGAAGGGGCACAGATACGCAGTATTTT
TRBJ2-5	TRBV7-9	TRBD2	few	CASSLGLAELQETQYF	TGTGCCAGCAGCCTAGGACTAGCGGAACTGCAAGAGACCCAGTACTTC
TRBJ2-7	TRBV3-1	TRBD2	many	CASSSERELFFEQYF	TGTGCCAGCAGCTCCGAGCGGGAACTCTTTTTCGAGCAGTACTTC
TRBJ2-2	TRBV7-2	-	-	CASSLGVSGELFF	TGTGCCAGCAGCTTGGGGGTGTCCGGGGAGCTGTTTTTT
TRBJ2-5	TRBV14	-	medium-sized	CASSQDSSRETQYF	TGTGCCAGCAGCCAAGATTCCAGCAGAGAGACCCAGTACTTC
TRBJ1-2	TRBV21-1	-	few	CASSKARTGGYGYTF	TGTGCCAGCAGCAAAGCGAGGACAGGGGGCTATGGCTACACCTTC
TRBJ2-3	TRBV20-1	TRBD2	few	CSARNPAGGADTQYF	TGCAGTGCTAGAAATCCGGCGGGAGGGGCAGATACGCAGTATTTT
TRBJ2-3	TRBV11-3	-	many	CASSQDSVGDTQYF	TGTGCCAGCAGCCAGGACTCCGTCGGGGATACGCAGTATTTT
TRBJ2-3	TRBV20-1	TRBD2	few	CSASAAGEWTDTQYF	TGCAGTGCTAGCGCAGCGGGAGAATGGACAGATACGCAGTATTTT
TRBJ2-7	TRBV20-1	-	few	CSGLAGMSREQYF	TGCAGTGGATTAGCAGGGATGTCACGCGAGCAGTACTTC
TRBJ2-1	TRBV30	-	-	CAWGLGGNEQFF	TGCGCCTGGGGGCTGGGAGGCAATGAGCAGTTCTTC
TRBJ2-2	TRBV7-3	TRBD1	-	CASSVQGSGGELFF	TGTGCCAGCAGCGTACAGGGGTCAGGCGGGGAGCTGTTTTTT
TRBJ2-3	TRBV29-1	TRBD1	few	CSGLQGITDTQYF	TGCAGCGGATTACAGGGGATCACAGATACGCAGTATTTT
TRBJ2-5	TRBV5-4	-	many	CASQLEGPRGETQYF	TGTGCCAGCCAGCTTGAGGGCCCTCGGGGAGAGACCCAGTACTTC
TRBJ2-2	TRBV28	TRBD1	few	CASRNRGNTGELFF	TGTGCCAGCCGAAACAGGGGCAACACCGGGGAGCTGTTTTTT
TRBJ1-2	TRBV24-1	TRBD1	-	CATSDLARDRNYGYTF	TGTGCCACCAGTGATTTGGCCCGGGACAGGAACTATGGCTACACCTTC
TRBJ2-1	TRBV5-6	-	-	CASSLGWEGEQFF	TGTGCCAGCAGCTTGGGATGGGAAGGTGAGCAGTTCTTC
TRBJ2-7	TRBV28	TRBD1	-	CASSLSQGAGEQYF	TGTGCCAGCAGTTTAAGTCAGGGGGCAGGGGAGCAGTACTTC
TRBJ2-1	TRBV20-1	TRBD1	-	CSANPQGAYNEQFF	TGCAGTGCTAATCCACAGGGGGCCTACAATGAGCAGTTCTTC
TRBJ1-4	TRBV6-1	-	few	CASRLDGRRREKLFF	TGTGCCAGCAGACTGGACGGGAGGAGAAGGGAAAAACTGTTTTTT
TRBJ2-7	TRBV20-1	-	few	CSASGRRYEQYF	TGCAGTGCTTCGGGACGCCGATACGAGCAGTACTTC
TRBJ1-1	TRBV29-1	-	few	CSVNYLNTEAFF	TGCAGCGTTAATTACTTGAACACTGAAGCTTTCTTT
TRBJ2-3	TRBV11-2	-	-	CASSLAQGTQYF	TGTGCCAGCAGCTTAGCGCAGGGTACGCAGTATTTT